A single sample is the source of the 16 T cell receptor beta chains below, sequenced in a study of blood T cells in healthy people across ages. For the second PCR, which ran for about 6 to 11 cycles, a sample-barcoded 5' primer and a J-beta primer mix were used. TCRdb called the 5' RACE reads again in MiXCR, with one record for every CDR3 protein. This sample yields around 800,000 distinct CDR3 sequences, of which approximately 44% are seen a single time; under 20% belongs to the top ten. The sample taken for sequencing was blood. Receptors originate from a man aged 55-75 years in good health.

J is TRBJ2-1 and V is TRBV3-1, with 8 positions matching TRBD2. Germline CDR1 LGHDT, CDR2 YNNKEL (reference sequence). The CDR3 has 16 residues. V trimming: 7 bases; J trimming: 6 bases; junction bases outside the gene matches: 14. In DNA form, the CDR3 reads TGTGCCAGCACCAGAAACGGACGTAGCGGGACCAATGAGCAGTTCTTC. Residues: CASTRNGRSGTNEQFF.

There are a few counts of this clonotype. This chain uses TRBV28 with TRBJ2-1; D might be TRBD2 (7 bases). Germline V gene data show CDR1 as MDHEN and CDR2 as SYDVKM. CDR3 size: 13 residues. The V gene lost 7 bases and the J gene lost 9 bases, with 16 bases spanning the gap. Here the CDR3 DNA reads TGTGCCAGCAACCCGAGGGGGGGCAGTGAGCAGTTCTTC. Its protein is CASNPRGGSEQFF.

This clonotype has more than one count but fewer than ten. The rearrangement uses TRBV7-9 and TRBJ2-7, with D possibly called TRBD1 or TRBD2 (7 bases each). This CDR3 is 14 amino acids long. Germline CDR1 and CDR2: SEHNR and FQNEAQ (reference sequence). Trimming took 7 bases from V and 5 from J, leaving 18 bases between them. The CDR3: CASTRQGGHHEQYF. Written as DNA, the CDR3 is TGTGCCAGCACCCGTCAGGGGGGGCACCACGAGCAGTACTTC.

V usage is TRBV6-6 and J usage is TRBJ2-7; D tentatively reads TRBD1 or TRBD2 (5 bases each). Trimming removed 7 bases at V and 3 bases at J, with 13 bases between. Germline V gene data show CDR1 as MNHNY and CDR2 as SVGAGI (reference sequence). CDR3 length: 13 residues. This CDR3 is CASTGGSIYEQYF. The CDR3 region has the DNA TGTGCCAGCACTGGGGGATCTATCTACGAGCAGTACTTC.

CDR3 region: CASSLGTGNNEKLFF. The CDR3, as DNA: TGTGCCAGCAGCTTAGGGACAGGGAATAATGAAAAACTGTTTTTT. The chain has TRBV7-8 and TRBJ1-4, with TRBD1 matching over 8 bases. This CDR3 spans 15 amino acids. The germline gives CDR1 SGHVS, CDR2 FQNEAQ. V was pared by 1 base and J by 4 bases, with 2 bases of the junction left unmatched.

This chain uses TRBV2 with TRBJ2-5, with D hard to call. Germline CDR1 is SNHLY and CDR2 is FYNNEI. The CDR3 consists of 15 residues. The V end lost 6 bases, the J end lost 2 bases, and 16 bases lay between the germline ends. CDR3 loop: CASRELKVRQETQYF. The CDR3, as DNA: TGTGCCAGCAGAGAGCTCAAGGTCCGGCAAGAGACCCAGTACTTC. Full variable domain (remainder filled in from reference TRBV2 and TRBJ2-5): EPEVTQTPSHQVTQMGQEVILRCVPISNHLYFYWYRQILGQKVEFLVSFYNNEISEKSEIFDDQFSVERPDGSNFTLKIRSTKLEDSAMYFCASRELKVRQETQYFGPGTRLLVL.

This chain uses TRBV20-1 with TRBJ2-2, with a weak D call TRBD1 (5 bases). This CDR3 has 15 amino acids. Trimming stripped 6 bases from V and 0 bases from J, with 14 bases between. Germline values: CDR1 DFQATT, CDR2 SNEGSKA (reference sequence). CDR3 in amino acids: CSAPFRGANTGELFF. The CDR3 nucleotides read TGCAGTGCCCCCTTTAGGGGTGCGAACACCGGGGAGCTGTTTTTT.

This chain connects TRBV2 to TRBJ1-1, with D possibly being TRBD1 (6 bases). V lost 6 bases to trimming and J lost 4 bases, with 12 bases between them. This CDR3 is 13 amino acids long. Germline CDR1 is SNHLY and CDR2 is FYNNEI. Here the CDR3 reads CASSYTGFTEAFF. The CDR3 DNA sequence: TGTGCCAGCAGCTACACAGGGTTCACTGAAGCTTTCTTT. Full variable domain (rest looked up from reference TRBV2 and TRBJ1-1): EPEVTQTPSHQVTQMGQEVILRCVPISNHLYFYWYRQILGQKVEFLVSFYNNEISEKSEIFDDQFSVERPDGSNFTLKIRSTKLEDSAMYFCASSYTGFTEAFFGQGTRLTVV.

This clonotype has a handful of counts. The chain has TRBV20-1 and TRBJ1-2, with D perhaps matching TRBD1 (6 bases). In germline, CDR1 is DFQATT, CDR2 SNEGSKA (reference sequence). V was trimmed by 4 bases and J by 4 bases, leaving 10 bases between them. This CDR3 is 12 amino acids long. The CDR3 is CSATPDSYGYTF. The DNA for the CDR3 is TGCAGTGCTACCCCGGACAGCTATGGCTACACCTTC.

The rearrangement uses TRBV6-6 and TRBJ1-2; D is possibly TRBD1 (6 bases). This CDR3 has 13 amino acids. Between the trimmed V and J ends, which lost 2 bases and 2 bases, there was a span of 6 bases. The germline V gene encodes CDR1 MNHNY and CDR2 SVGAGI (reference sequence). CDR3 coding DNA: TGTGCCAGCAGTTACACAGGGAACTATGGCTACACCTTC. It translates to CASSYTGNYGYTF.

This clonotype has only a few counts. V is TRBV20-1 and J is TRBJ1-2; D is possibly TRBD1 (5 bases). The CDR3 is made up of 16 amino acids. Trimming pared 1 base from V and 2 bases from J, leaving 17 bases between. Germline CDR1 reads DFQATT; CDR2 reads SNEGSKA (reference sequence). DNA for the CDR3: TGCAGTGCTAGAGCTGTGGGGGACGACGGGAACTATGGCTACACCTTC. Protein product: CSARAVGDDGNYGYTF.

The table lists this clonotype with a few counts. The rearrangement links TRBV14 to TRBJ2-5, with D possibly TRBD1 on 6 matching bases. CDR1 and CDR2 (germline): SGHDN, FVKESK. V dropped 0 bases and J dropped 6 bases, with 20 bases sitting between them. The CDR3 length is 17 residues. CDR3 protein: CASSQEEGVLPGQTQYF. CDR3 coding DNA: TGTGCCAGCAGCCAAGAAGAGGGGGTCTTACCTGGGCAGACCCAGTACTTC.

This clonotype was counted only a few times. This chain links TRBV20-1 with TRBJ2-5; 8 bases match TRBD2. The closer fit of TRBJ2-7 to the DNA end suggests the J call may be wrong. In germline, CDR1 is DFQATT, CDR2 SNEGSKA (reference sequence). The CDR3 consists of 14 residues. The chain's CDR3 is CSARDPGRGGEQYF. The CDR3 DNA reads TGCAGTGCTAGAGATCCCGGTCGGGGGGGCGAGCAGTACTTC.

This clonotype was seen only a few times. The V call is TRBV5-1, the J call TRBJ2-5; D is possibly TRBD2 (5 bases). There are 14 residues in the CDR3. V was clipped by 4 bases and J by 5 bases, with 15 bases between them. Germline V gene data show CDR1 as SGHRS and CDR2 as YFSETQ. The CDR3: CASSPGFQRETQYF. The CDR3 DNA reads as TGCGCCAGCAGCCCGGGGTTCCAGCGGGAGACCCAGTACTTC.

This clonotype was seen more than once but under ten times. This chain connects TRBV6-5 to TRBJ1-2, with a weak D call TRBD1 (6 bases). Trimming pared 5 bases from V and 8 bases from J, leaving 24 bases between. The CDR3 is 16 amino acids. Looked up from germline, CDR1 is MNHEY and CDR2 is SVGAGI. The CDR3 DNA reads TGTGCCAGCAGTAGACAAGCAGGGGCCCGGGCTATGGGCTACACCTTC. Its translation is CASSRQAGARAMGYTF.

Ten or more counts support this clonotype. This rearrangement joins TRBV13 to TRBJ2-1; no firm D call. The CDR3 has 12 amino acids. V was clipped by 3 bases and J by 6 bases, with 6 bases between them. Per germline, CDR1 PRHDT and CDR2 FYEKMQ (reference sequence). The chain's CDR3 is CASSFLGNEQFF. As DNA, the CDR3 is TGTGCCAGCAGCTTTCTCGGCAATGAGCAGTTCTTC.